Listed below are T cell receptor beta chains from one sample, sequenced in a study of cytomegalovirus exposure and HLA in healthy donors. This table comes from immunoSEQ multiplex PCR, and its TCRdb copy is limited to in-frame clones, with some not included. The sample has about 220,000 clones, 70% to 80% seen once; the top ten hold 1.8%. Input material: PBMCs. The receptors were gathered from a woman aged 25 to 39 in good health and CMV-seronegative. Both conserved end residues are part of each CDR3. D genes are given only for firm matches. Clone sizes are given selectively: once, few, many, or a class where the clone is expanded.

v_gene: TRBV2
abundance: NA
d_gene: TRBD1
j_gene: TRBJ2-1
CDR3aa: CASNEQGAEEQFF
CDR3nt: TGTGCCAGCAATGAACAGGGGGCAGAAGAGCAGTTCTTC

v_gene: TRBV30
abundance: NA
d_gene: TRBD1
j_gene: TRBJ1-5
CDR3aa: CAWGTGGNQPQHF
CDR3nt: TGTGCCTGGGGGACAGGGGGCAATCAGCCCCAGCATTTT

v_gene: TRBV6-6
abundance: few
d_gene: NA
j_gene: TRBJ1-6
CDR3aa: CASSQSTAGVVLHF
CDR3nt: TGTGCCAGCAGTCAATCGACGGCGGGGGTGGTCCTCCACTTT

v_gene: TRBV30
abundance: NA
d_gene: NA
j_gene: TRBJ2-1
CDR3aa: CAWSVGGDYNEQFF
CDR3nt: TGTGCCTGGAGTGTAGGCGGGGACTACAATGAGCAGTTCTTC

v_gene: TRBV27
abundance: NA
d_gene: TRBD2
j_gene: TRBJ2-3
CDR3aa: CASGPPAGGRIGTDTQYF
CDR3nt: TGTGCCAGCGGCCCCCCAGCGGGAGGGCGAATAGGCACAGATACGCAGTATTTT

v_gene: TRBV5-8
abundance: NA
d_gene: NA
j_gene: TRBJ1-5
CDR3aa: CASSHGHMNQPQHF
CDR3nt: TGTGCCAGCAGCCATGGACACATGAATCAGCCCCAGCATTTT

v_gene: TRBV7-9
abundance: NA
d_gene: TRBD2
j_gene: TRBJ2-3
CDR3aa: CATIRYKTSGGAADTQYF
CDR3nt: TGTGCCACCATACGCTACAAGACTAGCGGGGGGGCCGCAGATACGCAGTATTTT

v_gene: TRBV30
abundance: NA
d_gene: NA
j_gene: TRBJ1-5
CDR3aa: CDGSVHSGYNQPQHF
CDR3nt: TGTGACGGGAGTGTACATTCAGGTTACAATCAGCCCCAGCATTTT

v_gene: TRBV5-4
abundance: NA
d_gene: TRBD1
j_gene: TRBJ2-3
CDR3aa: CASRAGGADTQYF
CDR3nt: TGTGCCAGCAGGGCAGGGGGAGCCGATACGCAGTATTTT

v_gene: TRBV11-2
abundance: NA
d_gene: TRBD1
j_gene: TRBJ1-1
CDR3aa: CASSFDRGDTEAFF
CDR3nt: TGTGCCAGCAGCTTCGACAGGGGGGACACTGAAGCTTTCTTT